What follows are 10 T cell receptor beta chains derived from one specimen sequenced in a study of blood T cell repertoires in COVID-19. Profiling relied on immunoSEQ multiplex PCR, and the TCRdb table lists in-frame clones only, not all of them. The table shows approximately 77,000 clones, with approximately 90% occurring only once. Sequencing was performed on peripheral blood. These receptor sequences come from a man aged 50-60 years with active COVID-19.

The V gene is TRBV27, the J gene TRBJ2-7; maybe TRBD2 (5 bases). Trimming removed 5 bases at V and 3 bases at J, with 20 bases between. CDR3 length equals 16 residues. Germline CDR1 and CDR2: MNHEY and SMNVEV (reference sequence). This CDR3 reads CASSLGRPDEGYEQYF. In DNA, the CDR3 is TGTGCCAGCAGTCTGGGCAGGCCCGATGAGGGCTACGAGCAGTACTTC.

The chain joins TRBV5-1 to TRBJ2-2; D is uncertain. CDR1 is SGHRS and CDR2 is YFSETQ in the germline V gene. Trimming stripped 0 bases from V and 0 bases from J, with 9 bases between. The CDR3 runs to 16 residues. This CDR3 is CASSLGPSPNTGELFF. DNA of the CDR3: TGCGCCAGCAGCTTGGGTCCATCCCCGAACACCGGGGAGCTGTTTTTT.

V is TRBV5-4 and J is TRBJ2-1; D remains unclear. This CDR3 region has 13 residues. Germline values: CDR1 SGHNT, CDR2 YYREEE (reference sequence). Trimming took 4 bases from V and 7 from J, leaving 12 bases between them. The CDR3 bases are TGTGCCAGCAGCCCCAACAACCGAAATGAGCAGTTCTTC. It specifies CASSPNNRNEQFF.

This clone showed up just a few times. The same CDR3 can be traced to other DNA sequences in this sample. The V and J genes are TRBV6-5 and TRBJ2-1, with D uncertain. Germline lookup yields CDR1 MNHEY and CDR2 SVGAGI. V was trimmed by 2 bases and J by 5 bases, leaving 10 bases between them. The CDR3 has 14 residues. The CDR3: CASSYRGSNNEQFF. The CDR3 nucleotides are TGTGCCAGCAGTTACAGAGGCAGTAACAATGAGCAGTTCTTC.

CDR3 coding DNA: TGTGCCAGCACGACAGGGAACTATGGCTACACCTTC. As protein: CASTTGNYGYTF. This sequence joins TRBV6-5 and TRBJ1-2; TRBD1 agrees at 7 bases. The CDR3 extends over 12 amino acids. In germline, CDR1 is MNHEY, CDR2 SVGAGI. Unmatched junction bases numbered 1, after V lost 7 bases and J lost 2 bases.

The rearrangement joins TRBV9 to TRBJ1-1; D unclear. Deletions cut 0 bases from V and 1 base from J, with 10 bases between. Germline V gives CDR1 SGDLS, CDR2 YYNGEE. The CDR3 spans 15 residues. The CDR3 region is CASSVDPGSNTEAFF. CDR3 DNA sequence: TGTGCCAGCAGCGTAGACCCGGGGTCGAACACTGAAGCTTTCTTT.

The chain is built from TRBV19 and TRBJ2-3; 11 bases are shared with TRBD2. The CDR3 totals 15 residues. Germline CDR1 and CDR2: LNHDA and SQIVND (reference sequence). Losses at the gene ends were 8 bases for V and 7 bases for J; bases not matched to a gene: 11. The CDR3 region is CASRTSGGASNTQYF. Here the CDR3 DNA reads TGTGCCAGTCGCACTAGCGGGGGCGCAAGCAATACGCAGTATTTT.

The chain carries TRBV28 and TRBJ1-5, with 7 bases fitting TRBD1. This CDR3 spans 14 amino acids. Germline V CDR1 and CDR2: MDHEN, SYDVKM. The junction had 7 bases not matched to a gene; V was cut back by 5 bases and J by 6 bases. CDR3 residues: CASSPTGMSQPQHF. Written as DNA, the CDR3 is TGTGCCAGCAGTCCGACAGGGATGAGTCAGCCCCAGCATTTT.

The chain is built from TRBV7-9 and TRBJ2-1, with 12 bases identical to TRBD2. Germline V lookup: CDR1 SEHNR, CDR2 FQNEAQ (reference sequence). Unmatched junction bases numbered 5, after V lost 5 bases and J lost 0 bases. The CDR3 has 17 residues. The CDR3 loop reads CASSRTSGASSYNEQFF. The CDR3 coding sequence is TGTGCCAGCAGCCGGACTAGCGGGGCTTCCTCCTACAATGAGCAGTTCTTC.

The gene calls are TRBV6-6 and TRBJ1-2; the D gene is possibly TRBD1 (6 bases). The V end was cut by 7 bases, the J end by 8 bases, with 20 bases between. Germline V CDR1 and CDR2: MNHNY, SVGAGI (reference sequence). The CDR3 consists of 14 residues. The CDR3 DNA reads TGTGCCAGCACACGGGGGGACACTAGGCAGGGCTACACCTTC. Its protein is CASTRGDTRQGYTF.